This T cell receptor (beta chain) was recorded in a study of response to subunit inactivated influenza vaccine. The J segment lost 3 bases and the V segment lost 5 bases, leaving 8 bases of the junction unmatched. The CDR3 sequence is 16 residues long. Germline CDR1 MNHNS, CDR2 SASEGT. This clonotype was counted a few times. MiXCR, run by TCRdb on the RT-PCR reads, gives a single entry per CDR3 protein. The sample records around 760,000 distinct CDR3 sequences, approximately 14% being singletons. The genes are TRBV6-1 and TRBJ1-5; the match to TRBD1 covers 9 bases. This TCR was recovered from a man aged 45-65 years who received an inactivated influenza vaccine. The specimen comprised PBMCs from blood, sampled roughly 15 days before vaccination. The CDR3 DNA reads TGTGCCAGCAGTCGTCCCGGGACAGGGAACAATCAGCCCCAGCATTTT. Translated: CASSRPGTGNNQPQHF.